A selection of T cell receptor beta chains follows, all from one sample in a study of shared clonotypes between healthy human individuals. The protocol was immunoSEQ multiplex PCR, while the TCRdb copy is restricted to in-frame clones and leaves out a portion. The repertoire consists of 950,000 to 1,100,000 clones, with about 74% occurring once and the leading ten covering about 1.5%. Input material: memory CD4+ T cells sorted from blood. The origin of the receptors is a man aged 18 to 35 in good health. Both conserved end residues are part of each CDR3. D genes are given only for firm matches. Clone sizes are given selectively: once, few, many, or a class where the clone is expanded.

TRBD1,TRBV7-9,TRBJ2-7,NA,TGTGCCAGCAGCAACAGGGGGCGTATGAACGAGCAGTACTTC,CASSNRGRMNEQYF
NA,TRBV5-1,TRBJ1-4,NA,TGCGCCAGCAGCCGGGAATGGAATGAAAAACTGTTTTTT,CASSREWNEKLFF
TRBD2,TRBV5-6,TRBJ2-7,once,TGTGCCAGCAGCCCGGGACTAGATCGCTACGAGCAGTACTTC,CASSPGLDRYEQYF
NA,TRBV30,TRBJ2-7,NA,TGTGCCTGGAGTGTCATAAGGTCGTACGAGCAGTACTTC,CAWSVIRSYEQYF
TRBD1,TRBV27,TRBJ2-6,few,TGTGCCAGCAGTTCAGTGACAGGGTCGAACTCTGGGGCCAACGTCCTGACTTTC,CASSSVTGSNSGANVLTF
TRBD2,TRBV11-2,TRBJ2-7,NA,TGTGCCAGCAGCTTTCCAGGGCTAGCGGCCTACGAGCAGTACTTC,CASSFPGLAAYEQYF
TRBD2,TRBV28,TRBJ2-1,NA,TGTGCCAGCAGTTCTACTAGCGGGGGTCGCAATGAGCAGTTCTTC,CASSSTSGGRNEQFF
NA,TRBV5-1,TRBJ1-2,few,TGCGCCAGCAGACGCGGTCACTGGGCTAACTATGGCTACACCTTC,CASRRGHWANYGYTF
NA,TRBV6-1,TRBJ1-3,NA,TGTGCCAGCAGTGTCGGGGAAAACACCATATATTTT,CASSVGENTIYF
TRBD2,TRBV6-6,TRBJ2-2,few,TGTGCCAGCAGCTTTTCCCGGGAGGCGAACACCGGGGAGCTGTTTTTT,CASSFSREANTGELFF
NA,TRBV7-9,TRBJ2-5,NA,TGTGCCAGCAGCTTGGCGGCAAACCAAGAGACCCAGTACTTC,CASSLAANQETQYF
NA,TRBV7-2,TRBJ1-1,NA,TGTGCCAGCAGCCTAGACACTGAAGCTTTCTTT,CASSLDTEAFF
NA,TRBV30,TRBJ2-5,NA,TGTGCCTGGAGTGTACGCAGAAACCAAGAGACCCAGTACTTC,CAWSVRRNQETQYF
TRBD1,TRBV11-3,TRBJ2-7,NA,TGTGCCAGCAGCTCGGACAGGGGGCACGAGCAGTACTTC,CASSSDRGHEQYF
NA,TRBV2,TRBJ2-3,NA,TGTGCCAGCACCGACTACACAGATACGCAGTATTTT,CASTDYTDTQYF
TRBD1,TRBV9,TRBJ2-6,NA,TGTGCCAGCAGCGTCCGGGACAGGGGGGCTCGTGGGGCCAACGTCCTGACTTTC,CASSVRDRGARGANVLTF
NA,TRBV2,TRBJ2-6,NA,TGTGCCAGCGAGGAAGGGCTCTCTGGGGCCAACGTCCTGACTTTC,CASEEGLSGANVLTF
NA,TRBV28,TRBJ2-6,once,TGTGCCAGCAGCCCCTCGATTCCTGGGGCCAACGTCCTGACTTTC,CASSPSIPGANVLTF
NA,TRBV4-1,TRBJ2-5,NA,TGCGCCAGCAGCCAACTAGAGTTACAAGAGACCCAGTACTTC,CASSQLELQETQYF
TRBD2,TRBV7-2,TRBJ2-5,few,TGTGCCAGCACCGCGGCTAGCGGGAGTGTGGAGACCCAGTACTTC,CASTAASGSVETQYF
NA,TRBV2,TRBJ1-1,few,TGTGCCAGCAGCCCTAACGCTGGGTTAAGCACTGAAGCTTTCTTT,CASSPNAGLSTEAFF
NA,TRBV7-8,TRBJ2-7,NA,TGTGCCAGCAGCCTACTCGGGGGCCCCTACGAGCAGTACTTC,CASSLLGGPYEQYF
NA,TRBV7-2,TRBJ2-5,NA,TGTGCCAGCAGGTCCAGAGAAGAGACCCAGTACTTC,CASRSREETQYF
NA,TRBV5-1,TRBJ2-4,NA,TGCGCCAGCAGCTTGTCCCCCGGGAAGGAAAACATTCAGTACTTC,CASSLSPGKENIQYF
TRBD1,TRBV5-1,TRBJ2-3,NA,TGCGCCAGCAGCTTAGGGCAGGGGGCTTTGGATACGCAGTATTTT,CASSLGQGALDTQYF
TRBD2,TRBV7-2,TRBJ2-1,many,TGTGCCAGCAGCTTGGGACTAGCGTACAATGAGCAGTTCTTC,CASSLGLAYNEQFF
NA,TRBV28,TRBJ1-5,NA,TGTGCCAGCAGGTCCTCTGGGGGCGCGAATCAGCCCCAGCATTTT,CASRSSGGANQPQHF
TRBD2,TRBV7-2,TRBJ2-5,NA,TGTGCCAGCAGCCCAGGACTAGCGGGATTTGGGGAGACCCAGTACTTC,CASSPGLAGFGETQYF
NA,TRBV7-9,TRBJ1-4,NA,TGTGCCAGCAGCCCCCGACGGGCGGAAACTAATGAAAAACTGTTTTTT,CASSPRRAETNEKLFF
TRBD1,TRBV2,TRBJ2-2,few,TGTGCCAGCAGTGCTAACAGGGGGGATACCGGGGAGCTGTTTTTT,CASSANRGDTGELFF
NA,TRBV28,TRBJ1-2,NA,TGTGCCAGCAGTTTAGTCAAACTAAACTATGGCTACACCTTC,CASSLVKLNYGYTF
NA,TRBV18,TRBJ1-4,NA,TGTGCCAGCACGGGGACCGCAACTAATGAAAAACTGTTTTTT,CASTGTATNEKLFF
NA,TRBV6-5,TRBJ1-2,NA,TGTGCCAGCAGTAACGCGGGGAGGTATGGCTACACCTTC,CASSNAGRYGYTF
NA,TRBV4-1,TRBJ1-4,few,TGCGCCAGCAGCCAAGGACGGACCGGGATTATGAATGAAAAACTGTTTTTT,CASSQGRTGIMNEKLFF
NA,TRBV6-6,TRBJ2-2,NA,TGTGCCAGCAGCCCCGGGGCTACGCAAAGCGGGGAGCTGTTTTTT,CASSPGATQSGELFF
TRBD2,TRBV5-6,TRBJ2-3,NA,TGTGCCAGCAGCTTGGGACTAGCGGGAATCCCAAACACAGATACGCAGTATTTT,CASSLGLAGIPNTDTQYF
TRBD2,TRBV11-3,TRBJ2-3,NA,TGTGCCAGCAGCCCGAGGACTAGCGGGGGGGCGGATACGCAGTATTTT,CASSPRTSGGADTQYF
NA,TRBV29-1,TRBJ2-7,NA,TGCAGCGTTGAACGACAGGACGGTTCCTACGAGCAGTACTTC,CSVERQDGSYEQYF
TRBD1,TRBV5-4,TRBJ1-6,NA,TGTGCCAGCAGGCTTACCCGGGACAGGACTTCACCCCTCCACTTT,CASRLTRDRTSPLHF
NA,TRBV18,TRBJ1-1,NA,TGTGCCAGCTCGGACAGGAACACTGAAGCTTTCTTT,CASSDRNTEAFF
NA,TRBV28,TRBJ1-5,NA,TGTGCCAGCAGTTTCACGGAGAGCAATCAGCCCCAGCATTTT,CASSFTESNQPQHF
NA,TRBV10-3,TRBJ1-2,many,TGTGCCATCAGTGAGCCGGGCAGTACTAACTATGGCTACACCTTC,CAISEPGSTNYGYTF
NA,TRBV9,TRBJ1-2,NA,TGTGCCAGCAGCACAAGGCGGCAGGGCAATTACTATGGCTACACCTTC,CASSTRRQGNYYGYTF
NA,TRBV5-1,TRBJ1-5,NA,TGCGCCAGCAGCTTGGGCGGGGGCAGTCAGCCCCAGCATTTT,CASSLGGGSQPQHF
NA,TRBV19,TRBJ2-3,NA,TGTGCCACCAGACAGAAGTTGGATACGCAGTATTTT,CATRQKLDTQYF
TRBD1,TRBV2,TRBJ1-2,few,TGTGCCAGCAGTGATGAGACAGGGGTGGTTGGCTACACCTTC,CASSDETGVVGYTF
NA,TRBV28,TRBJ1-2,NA,TGTGCCAGCAGTTTTAATCTCGTGGGCAGCTATGGCTACACCTTC,CASSFNLVGSYGYTF
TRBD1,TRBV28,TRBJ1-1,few,TGTGCCAGCAGTAGACAGGGATGGTCTGAAGCTTTCTTT,CASSRQGWSEAFF